Below, 9 T cell receptor beta chains from the same sample are listed, as sequenced in a study of blood T cell repertoires in COVID-19. The data were produced by immunoSEQ multiplex PCR, yet TCRdb's version contains in-frame clones alone and is incomplete. The table records 200,000 to 250,000 clones, approximately 91% of them present only once. The source material was peripheral blood. The source is a man in his 60s who had recovered from COVID-19.

This chain joins TRBV5-1 and TRBJ2-3; D is unresolved. The germline gives CDR1 SGHRS, CDR2 YFSETQ. The V end lost 1 base, the J end lost 0 bases, and 6 bases lay between the germline ends. CDR3 length equals 14 residues. Here the CDR3 DNA reads TGCGCCAGCAGCTTGACACCTAGCACAGATACGCAGTATTTT. This encodes CASSLTPSTDTQYF. Full variable domain (remainder filled in from reference TRBV5-1 and TRBJ2-3): KAGVTQTPRYLIKTRGQQVTLSCSPISGHRSVSWYQQTPGQGLQFLFEYFSETQRNKGNFPGRFSGRQFSNSRSEMNVSTLELGDSALYLCASSLTPSTDTQYFGPGTRLTVL.

The chain joins TRBV5-1 to TRBJ2-3, with TRBD2 matching over 9 bases. Per the germline V gene, CDR1 is SGHRS and CDR2 is YFSETQ. The CDR3 spans 17 residues. V shed 0 bases and J 0 bases; nucleotides not matched to a gene: 5. Here the CDR3 DNA reads TGCGCCAGCAGCTTGGGCGGGGGGGCGTTTAGCACAGATACGCAGTATTTT. Translation: CASSLGGGAFSTDTQYF.

The V call is TRBV4-1, the J call TRBJ1-1, with D possibly TRBD1 on 5 matching bases. Germline V gene data show CDR1 as MGHRA and CDR2 as YSYEKL. V lost 4 bases, J lost 2 bases, and 14 bases lay in between. The CDR3 has 15 residues. This CDR3 reads CASSPRGWDNTEAFF. The CDR3 region has the DNA TGCGCCAGCAGCCCAAGGGGCTGGGATAACACTGAAGCTTTCTTT.

The V call is TRBV7-9, the J call TRBJ2-3; 7 bases agree with TRBD1. V lost 5 bases to trimming and J lost 2 bases; unmatched junction nucleotides: 7. The germline V gene encodes CDR1 SEHNR and CDR2 FQNEAQ (reference sequence). This CDR3 is 15 amino acids long. Here the CDR3 DNA reads TGTGCCAGCAGCAACCGGGACAGTGACACAGATACGCAGTATTTT. Protein sequence: CASSNRDSDTDTQYF.

V usage is TRBV18 and J usage is TRBJ2-1; the match to TRBD2 covers 7 bases. The germline CDR1 and CDR2 sequences are KGHSH and LQKENI. The CDR3 consists of 15 residues. Trimming removed 2 bases from V and 7 bases from J; junction bases left unmatched: 8. The CDR3 sequence: CASSPGSPGGNEQFF. The CDR3 DNA sequence: TGTGCCAGCTCACCAGGGAGCCCCGGGGGGAATGAGCAGTTCTTC.

The chain couples TRBV3-1 (or the pseudogene TRBV3-2) to TRBJ1-2, with D uncertain. This CDR3 comprises 13 residues. V was pared by 5 bases and J by 3 bases, with 10 bases between. Germline V lookup: CDR1 LGHDT, CDR2 YNNKEL (reference sequence). Written as DNA, the CDR3 is TGTGCCAGCAGCATCGACCGGGACTATGGCTACACCTTC. Translation gives CASSIDRDYGYTF.

The chain is built from TRBV6-6 and TRBJ1-1; D gene uncertain. This CDR3 contains 18 residues. Trimming pared 5 bases from V and 7 bases from J, leaving 29 bases between. CDR1 and CDR2 (germline): MNHNY, SVGAGI (reference sequence). This CDR3 reads CASSGSYRYLRRGNEAFF. CDR3 nucleotide sequence: TGTGCCAGCAGTGGATCGTATCGCTACCTTCGGAGAGGGAATGAAGCTTTCTTT.

The chain links TRBV27 to TRBJ1-2; a weak D match, TRBD1 (6 bases). The ends were cut back, 6 bases at V and 3 bases at J, with 11 bases in the middle. CDR3 length: 13 residues. The germline CDR1 and CDR2 sequences are MNHEY and SMNVEV (reference sequence). This chain's CDR3 is CASRGGNDYGYTF. CDR3 nucleotide sequence: TGTGCCAGCAGAGGGGGAAATGACTATGGCTACACCTTC.

The chain uses TRBV6-2 or TRBV6-3 and TRBJ2-1; TRBD2 matches at 7 bases. V was pared by 1 base and J by 7 bases, with 10 bases of the junction left unmatched. The CDR3 contains 16 residues. Germline V gene lookup returns CDR1 MNHEY and CDR2 SVGEGT. CDR3: CASSYLKGLSPNEQFF. The DNA of the CDR3 is TGTGCCAGCAGTTACTTGAAGGGACTATCTCCTAATGAGCAGTTCTTC.